This T cell receptor beta chain was retrieved from a study of vaccination and CD4 T cells after COVID-19. Treatment reported: approximately 9-day PBMC culture with coronavirus spike peptide pools or control peptides (ViraFEST assay). An Oncomine TCR Beta short-read assay was used to sequence the DNA from cultured CD4+ T cells. TCRdb analysed the PCR reads with MiXCR anew, one entry per CDR3 protein. The table lists some 9,000 distinct CDR3 sequences, 45% to 60% of them singletons. Trimming cost V 5 bases and J 5 bases; bases outside gene matches: 5. The CDR3 is 12 residues long. Germline lookup yields CDR1 DFQATT and CDR2 SNEGSKA (reference sequence). This clonotype came up a few times. Its cognate antigen is unknown.

The source material was CD4+ T cells from blood, cultured in vitro. V gene TRBV20-1 combines with J gene TRBJ1-1, with 7 nucleotides matching TRBD1. The TCR originated in a human donor who had recovered from COVID-19. The CDR3 DNA is TGCAGTGCTGGGACAGCTAAAACTGAAGCTTTCTTT. Translated, it gives CSAGTAKTEAFF.